This T cell receptor (beta chain) was obtained from a study of CD8 T cells in ankylosing spondylitis. A single record per CDR3 protein comes from TCRdb applying MiXCR to the 5' RACE reads. The sample holds 150,000 to 200,000 distinct CDR3 sequences, around 13% seen once. The germline gives CDR1 SEHNR, CDR2 FQNEAQ (reference sequence). V was pared by 4 bases and J by 1 base, with 13 bases between. This CDR3 comprises 16 residues. The receptor was isolated from a female donor with ankylosing spondylitis or in good health (not recorded which). The sequencing input was blood, either unsorted or a sorted T cell fraction (not recorded which). V usage is TRBV7-9 and J usage is TRBJ2-2; D remains unclear. The CDR3 loop is CASSSLPFGNTGELFF. The CDR3 coding sequence is TGTGCCAGCAGCTCCCTCCCGTTTGGGAACACCGGGGAGCTGTTTTTT. The full variable domain, its missing parts supplied by reference TRBV7-9 and TRBJ2-2, is DTGVSQNPRHKITKRGQNVTFRCDPISEHNRLYWYRQTLGQGPEFLTYFQNEAQLEKSRLLSDRFSAERPKGSFSTLEIQRTEQGDSAMYLCASSSLPFGNTGELFFGEGSRLTVL.